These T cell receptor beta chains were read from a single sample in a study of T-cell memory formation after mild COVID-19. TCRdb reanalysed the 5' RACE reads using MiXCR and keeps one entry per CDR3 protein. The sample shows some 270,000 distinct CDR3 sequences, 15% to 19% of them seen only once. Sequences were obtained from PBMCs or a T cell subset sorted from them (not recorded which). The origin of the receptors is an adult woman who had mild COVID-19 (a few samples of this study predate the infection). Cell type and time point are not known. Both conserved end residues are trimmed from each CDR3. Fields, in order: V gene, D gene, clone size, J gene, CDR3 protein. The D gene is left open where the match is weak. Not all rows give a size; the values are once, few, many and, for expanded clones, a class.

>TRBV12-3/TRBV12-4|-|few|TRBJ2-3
ASTPAAGTDTQY
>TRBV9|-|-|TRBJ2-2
ASSVAGSSDTGELF
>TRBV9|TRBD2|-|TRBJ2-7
ASSVGGGRYSYEQY
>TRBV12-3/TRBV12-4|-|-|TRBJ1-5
ASSFAGGENQPQH
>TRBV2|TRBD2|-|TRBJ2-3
ASSSGRRDGTDTQY
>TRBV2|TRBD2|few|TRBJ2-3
ASSRLAGEANTQY
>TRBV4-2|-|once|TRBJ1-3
ASSQDRGFSGNTIY
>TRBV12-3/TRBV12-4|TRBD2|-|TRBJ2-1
ASSRDYNEQF
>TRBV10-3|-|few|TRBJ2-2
AIGQGNTGELF
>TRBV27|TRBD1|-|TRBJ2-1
ASSSSRTGVYNEQF
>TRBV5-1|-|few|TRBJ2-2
ASSFESYSTGELF
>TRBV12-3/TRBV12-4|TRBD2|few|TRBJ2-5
ASTALAGGPETQY
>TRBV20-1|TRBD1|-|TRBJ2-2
SAAGGFNTGELF
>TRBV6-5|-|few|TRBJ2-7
ASSYRGPHDEQY
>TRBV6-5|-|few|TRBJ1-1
ASSYSNRGHTEAF
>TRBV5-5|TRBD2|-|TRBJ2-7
ASSLTSGALYEQY
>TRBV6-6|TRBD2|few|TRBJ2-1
ASSLTGTSVNEQF
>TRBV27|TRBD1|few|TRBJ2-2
ASTSATGWETGELF
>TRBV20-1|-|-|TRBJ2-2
SVSAYTGELF
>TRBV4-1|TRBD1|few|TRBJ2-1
ASSQVGTGGSNEQF
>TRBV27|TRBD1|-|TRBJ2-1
ASSSYTGGRNEQF
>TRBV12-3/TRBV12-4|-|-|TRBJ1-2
ASSLASGAANYGYT
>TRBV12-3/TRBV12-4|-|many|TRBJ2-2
ASSWVSGYPGELF
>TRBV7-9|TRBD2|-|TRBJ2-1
ASSFIAGAGNEQF
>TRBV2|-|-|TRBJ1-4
ASSPGHSATNEKLF
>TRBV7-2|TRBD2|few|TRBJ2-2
ASSPPRGLAGGPHTGELF
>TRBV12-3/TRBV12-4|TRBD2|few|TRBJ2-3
ASSLSGSIVTDTQY
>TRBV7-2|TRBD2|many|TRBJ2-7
ASSLGSLAGSPYEQY
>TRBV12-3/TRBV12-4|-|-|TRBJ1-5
ASSEQDNQPQH
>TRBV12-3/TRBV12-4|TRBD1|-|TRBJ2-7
ASSLRDRGHEQY
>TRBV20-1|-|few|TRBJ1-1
SASSPINTEAF
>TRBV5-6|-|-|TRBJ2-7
ASSLWDKAEQY
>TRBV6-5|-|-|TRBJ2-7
ASTQIMRGTYEQY
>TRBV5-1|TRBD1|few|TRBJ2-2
ASSFRDSTGELF
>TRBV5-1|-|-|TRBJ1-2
ASSLDAVGGYT
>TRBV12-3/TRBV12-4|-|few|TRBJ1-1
ASSFFNTEAF
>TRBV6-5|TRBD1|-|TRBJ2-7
ASSYLTWTGSYEQY
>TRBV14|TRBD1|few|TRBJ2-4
ASSPGTGGQRIQY
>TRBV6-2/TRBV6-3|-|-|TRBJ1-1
ASSYPSTEAF
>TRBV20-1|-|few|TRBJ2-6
SAHASSGANVLT
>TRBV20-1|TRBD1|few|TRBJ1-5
SARTGGGNQPQH
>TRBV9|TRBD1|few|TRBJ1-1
ASTARGPRDTEAF
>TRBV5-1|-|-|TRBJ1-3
ASSLDGGTGNTIY
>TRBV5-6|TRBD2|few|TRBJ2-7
ASSYLAGATYEQY
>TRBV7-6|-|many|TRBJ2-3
ASSPFYADTQY
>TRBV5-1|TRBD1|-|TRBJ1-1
ASSSRGTNTEAF
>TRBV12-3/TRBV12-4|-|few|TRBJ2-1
ASILWGVYNEQF
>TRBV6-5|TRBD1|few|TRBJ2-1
ASSKLQGNEQF
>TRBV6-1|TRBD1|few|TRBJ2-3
ASRTDRGRNTQY
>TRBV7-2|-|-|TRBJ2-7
ASSQTPPGAYEQY